The TCR beta chain described here comes from a study of T cells in tuberculosis (dated by TCRdb to the late 2010s). At the level of the whole study: In the study, CD1B tetramers and high-throughput TCR immunosequencing were combined to characterize T cells specific for the mycobacterial lipid antigen glucose monomycolate (GMM).

Because TCR-alpha and TCR-beta chains were sequenced unpaired, no chain pairing information was available. TCR libraries were generated with the immunoSEQ multiplex PCR assay, using TCR-beta and/or TCR-alpha/delta assays for each sample. The Illumina high-throughput platform was used to sequence the amplified TCR libraries. As for the authors' bioinformatics: Clustering and dimensionality reduction relied on pairwise TCRdist distances among GMM-specific receptors from T cells that were either sorted ex vivo or expanded in vitro. Sequence motifs, defined by gene usage and CDR3 content, were tested for enrichment in tetramer-positive compared with tetramer-negative populations. Not all clones reach the TCRdb copy of this immuneACCESS table, which keeps in-frame sequences only. Checked studies attribute under half of the gap to unresolved V genes and leave the rest unexplained. The DNA was the basis for D and trimming; V, J and clone size are from that table. This sample is represented by approximately 88,000 clones; just over 90% of them were singletons. Clones ranked in the top ten supply over 1.5% of the sample.

V and J are trimmed by 0 bases and 2 bases, and the gene matches miss 4 bases of the junction. The germline V gene encodes CDR1 MGHRA and CDR2 YSYEKL. The CDR3 goes from the cysteine to the phenylalanine over 16 residues. Only the CDR3 region is kept as DNA, spanning 48 bases read in frame from base 1. Thawed, overnight-rested PBMC were stained with GMM-loaded CD1B tetramer, a Live/Dead dye and anti-CD3, then sorted on a FACS Aria II. C32 glucose monomycolate purified from Rhodococcus equi was loaded onto CD1B tetramers. PBMC used for tetramer sorting had been depleted of CD14-expressing monocytes for a separate study before cryopreservation. From each donor, about 90,000 tetramer-negative cells were sorted and analyzed together with the tetramer-positive cells. Antigen-specific T cells were sorted from a handful of healthy South African adults using GMM-loaded CD1B tetramers. Here is what the overall study found, with its caveats: T cells that bind the CD1B-GMM tetramer with low affinity may have been missed by the stringent sort gate.

As to this clone: No clone much larger than this one lies a single base away; base qualities are absent.

The clonotype comes from an adult woman with latent tuberculosis. Sequenced input: CD1b-GMM tetramer-negative cells sorted from PBMCs. This specimen's cell subset or site label, interpreted: T cells not binding CD1B-GMM tetramer, sorted from same donor. The sequence joins TRBV4-1 to TRBJ1-5; 7 central nucleotides agree with TRBD1. CDR3 sequence: CASSQEEQGGNQPQHF. At the DNA level, the sequence is TGCGCCAGCAGCCAAGAGGAGCAGGGGGGCAATCAGCCCCAGCATTTT.